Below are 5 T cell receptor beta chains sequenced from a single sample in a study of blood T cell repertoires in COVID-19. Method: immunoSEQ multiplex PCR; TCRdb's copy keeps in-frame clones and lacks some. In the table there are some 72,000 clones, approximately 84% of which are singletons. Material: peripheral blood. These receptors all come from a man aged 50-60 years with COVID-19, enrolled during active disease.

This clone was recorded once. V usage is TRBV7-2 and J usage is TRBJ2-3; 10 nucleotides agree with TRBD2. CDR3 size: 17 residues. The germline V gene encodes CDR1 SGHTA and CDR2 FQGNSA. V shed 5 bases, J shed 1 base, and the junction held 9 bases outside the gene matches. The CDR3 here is CASSDPSGRGGTDTQYF. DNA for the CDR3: TGTGCCAGCAGCGACCCTAGCGGGAGAGGGGGCACAGATACGCAGTATTTT.

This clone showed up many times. CDR3 loop: CASSYSFGEQYF. CDR3 DNA: TGTGCCAGCAGTTACTCGTTCGGCGAGCAGTACTTC. The chain links TRBV6-5 to TRBJ2-7; D gene ambiguous. Trimming took 0 bases from V and 6 from J, leaving 6 bases between them. Germline values: CDR1 MNHEY, CDR2 SVGAGI. The CDR3 spans 12 residues.

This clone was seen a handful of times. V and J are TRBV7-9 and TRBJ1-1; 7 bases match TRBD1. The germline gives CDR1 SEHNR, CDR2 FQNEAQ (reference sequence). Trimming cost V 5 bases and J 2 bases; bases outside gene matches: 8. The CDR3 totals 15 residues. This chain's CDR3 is CASSKSGTANTEAFF. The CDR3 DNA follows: TGTGCCAGCAGCAAATCCGGGACAGCCAACACTGAAGCTTTCTTT. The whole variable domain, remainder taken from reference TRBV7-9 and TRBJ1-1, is DTGVSQNPRHKITKRGQNVTFRCDPISEHNRLYWYRQTLGQGPEFLTYFQNEAQLEKSRLLSDRFSAERPKGSFSTLEIQRTEQGDSAMYLCASSKSGTANTEAFFGQGTRLTVV.

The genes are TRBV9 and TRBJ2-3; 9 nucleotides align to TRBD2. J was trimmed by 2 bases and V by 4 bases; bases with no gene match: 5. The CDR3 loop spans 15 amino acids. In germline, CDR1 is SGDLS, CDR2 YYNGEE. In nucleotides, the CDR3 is TGTGCCAGCAGCCTAAGACTAGCGGCCACAGATACGCAGTATTTT. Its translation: CASSLRLAATDTQYF.

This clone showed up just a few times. The CDR3, as DNA: TGTGCCTGGAAGGCGACAGGGAAGAACACTGAAGCTTTCTTT. It is translated as CAWKATGKNTEAFF. The genes are TRBV30 and TRBJ1-1; TRBD1 agrees at 7 bases. The CDR3 runs 14 residues. The V segment lost 4 bases and the J segment 1 base; nucleotides outside the gene matches: 6. CDR1 GTSNPN and CDR2 SVGIG come from the germline V gene (reference sequence). Full variable domain (rest looked up from reference TRBV30 and TRBJ1-1): SQTIHQWPATLVQPVGSPLSLECTVEGTSNPNLYWYRQAAGRGLQLLFYSVGIGQISSEVPQNLSASRPQDRQFILSSKKLLLSDSGFYLCAWKATGKNTEAFFGQGTRLTVV.